Below are 10 T cell receptor beta chains sequenced from a single sample in a study of blood T cell repertoires in COVID-19. Data came from immunoSEQ multiplex PCR; TCRdb stores just in-frame clones and leaves some out. The repertoire includes roughly 100,000 clones, about 87% of them detected once, and about 3% sits in the top ten. The sample was peripheral blood. These receptors originate from a man aged 50 to 60 with active or convalescent COVID-19.

The V call is TRBV23-1, the J call TRBJ1-5; perhaps TRBD1 as D (5 bases). TRBV23-1 is assigned to the ORF class and has an uncertain function. This CDR3 is built from 14 residues. V was pared by 8 bases and J by 4 bases, with 15 bases between. Written as DNA, the CDR3 is TGCGCCAGCGCCCGCGGGGGTGGTAATCAGCCCCAGCATTTT. Encoded protein: CASARGGGNQPQHF.

V usage is TRBV13 and J usage is TRBJ2-7; D possibly corresponds to TRBD2 (6 bases). V was shortened by 5 bases and J by 1 base, with 12 bases between the two germline ends. CDR3 size: 14 residues. Germline CDR1 PRHDT, CDR2 FYEKMQ (reference sequence). The CDR3 protein is CASSPRGESYEQYF. The CDR3 region has the DNA TGTGCCAGCAGCCCCCGCGGGGAATCCTACGAGCAGTACTTC.

This clone was observed a handful of times. J is TRBJ2-5 and V is TRBV5-1; 7 bases align to TRBD2. CDR1 is SGHRS, CDR2 YFSETQ, per germline. The junction had 14 bases not matched to a gene; V was cut back by 7 bases and J by 2 bases. This CDR3 has 16 amino acids. The DNA of the CDR3 is TGCGCCAGCCCCTTAGAGAGGAGCGGGGTACAAGAGACCCAGTACTTC. Protein product: CASPLERSGVQETQYF. Variable domain in full (rest from reference TRBV5-1 and TRBJ2-5): KAGVTQTPRYLIKTRGQQVTLSCSPISGHRSVSWYQQTPGQGLQFLFEYFSETQRNKGNFPGRFSGRQFSNSRSEMNVSTLELGDSALYLCASPLERSGVQETQYFGPGTRLLVL.

The gene calls are TRBV11-1 and TRBJ2-1, with TRBD1 matching 7 bases. The germline gives CDR1 SGHAT, CDR2 FQDESV (reference sequence). CDR3 length: 16 amino acids. J lost 3 bases, V lost 1 base, and 6 bases had no gene match. CDR3 in DNA: TGTGCCAGCAGCTTAGGGGACAGTTGGATCTACAATGAGCAGTTCTTC. Its translation is CASSLGDSWIYNEQFF. Looking up the rest from reference TRBV11-1 and TRBJ2-1 gives the full variable domain: EAEVAQSPRYKITEKSQAVAFWCDPISGHATLYWYRQILGQGPELLVQFQDESVVDDSQLPKDRFSAERLKGVDSTLKIQPAELGDSAMYLCASSLGDSWIYNEQFFGPGTRLTVL.

V gene TRBV28 combines with J gene TRBJ1-3, with D possibly matching TRBD1 (6 bases). The CDR3 is 14 residues long. Germline V gene lookup returns CDR1 MDHEN and CDR2 SYDVKM. Trimming removed 2 bases at V and 3 bases at J, with 8 bases between. The CDR3 region has the DNA TGTGCCAGCAGTTTACGGACAGTTGGAAACACCATATATTTT. This codes for CASSLRTVGNTIYF.

This clone has a single count. The chain employs TRBV30 and TRBJ1-4, with 7 bases fitting TRBD1. CDR3 size: 14 residues. Germline V gene sequence: CDR1 GTSNPN, CDR2 SVGIG (reference sequence). After removal of 1 base from V and 4 bases from J, the junction contained 3 bases not matched to a gene. The CDR3 loop reads CAWSGTGVNEKLFF. DNA for the CDR3: TGTGCCTGGAGTGGGACAGGAGTTAATGAAAAACTGTTTTTT.

The V and J genes are TRBV13 and TRBJ2-3, with D possibly TRBD2 on 5 matching bases. Trimming cost V 0 bases and J 0 bases, with 7 bases left between them. The germline CDR1 and CDR2 sequences are PRHDT and FYEKMQ (reference sequence). The CDR3 has 15 amino acids. The CDR3 nucleotides are TGTGCCAGCAGCTTAGGCGGGAAAAGCACAGATACGCAGTATTTT. It translates to CASSLGGKSTDTQYF.

The J gene is TRBJ1-5, the V gene TRBV12-2. TRBV12-2 is a pseudogene segment. This CDR3 region has 20 residues. CDR3 amino acids: CASRLVTGRAPGDCNQPQHF. The CDR3 DNA is TGTGCAAGTCGCTTAGTTACCGGGAGGGCACCGGGGGATTGCAATCAGCCCCAGCATTTT.

The chain has TRBV5-1 and TRBJ2-2, with D hard to call. The germline V gene encodes CDR1 SGHRS and CDR2 YFSETQ. V was trimmed by 0 bases and J by 1 base, leaving 7 bases between them. CDR3 length equals 15 residues. CDR3 DNA: TGCGCCAGCAGCTTGGTTGCGGAGAACACCGGGGAGCTGTTTTTT. Encoded protein: CASSLVAENTGELFF.

This chain uses TRBV4-1 with TRBJ2-1; D gene uncertain. Trimming left V 2 bases short and J 5 bases short, with 16 bases between. The CDR3 has 16 amino acids. Germline V lookup: CDR1 MGHRA, CDR2 YSYEKL. CDR3 in DNA: TGCGCCAGCAGCCAACTCCCCGTTATGTTTGACAATGAGCAGTTCTTC. This gives the protein CASSQLPVMFDNEQFF.